Following are 20 T cell receptor beta chains from one sample sequenced in a study of T-cell reconstitution after alpha-beta-depleted transplantation in children. Researchers prepared the TCRbeta library using unique molecular identifiers, the study reports. TCRdb re-derived calls from the PCR reads in MiXCR, one entry per CDR3 protein. Of some 530,000 distinct CDR3 sequences detected, around an eighth appear once; the ten largest clones hold roughly 5.4%. The starting material was PBMCs from the stem cell graft donor, obtained from the stem cell graft. These TCRs come from a human donor who donated a stem cell graft to a child with combined immunodeficiency.

The chain is built from TRBV12-3 or TRBV12-4 and TRBJ2-7; TRBD2 matches at 9 bases. The CDR3 spans 19 residues. V shed 1 base and J 5 bases; nucleotides not matched to a gene: 18. CDR3 sequence (DNA): TGTGCCAGCAGTTTAGACTCGTTCGAGGCGGGAGGGCCGAAGGACGAGCAGTACTTC. The encoded protein is CASSLDSFEAGGPKDEQYF.

This chain uses TRBV3-1 with TRBJ2-1; 10 bases agree with TRBD2. The J segment lost 8 bases and the V segment lost 4 bases, leaving 8 bases of the junction unmatched. CDR1 is LGHDT and CDR2 is YNNKEL in the germline V gene (reference sequence). CDR3 length: 15 amino acids. The CDR3 region is CASSPSGRMSYEQFF. CDR3 coding DNA: TGTGCCAGCAGCCCTAGCGGGAGAATGAGTTATGAGCAGTTCTTC.

About this clonotype: With a much larger clone just one base away, this may be a read error. V gene TRBV6-2 or TRBV6-3 combines with J gene TRBJ2-3, with 7 bases identical to TRBD1. The germline V gene has CDR1 MNHEY and CDR2 SVGEGT. The CDR3 covers 15 residues. J was trimmed by 1 base and V by 5 bases; bases with no gene match: 6. In DNA form, the CDR3 reads TGTGCCAGCAGTCCAACAGGGGTGTGCACAGATACGCAGTATTTT. Translation gives CASSPTGVCTDTQYF.

This clonotype turned up a few times. V is TRBV5-1 and J is TRBJ2-7, with 7 bases matching TRBD1. Per germline, CDR1 SGHRS and CDR2 YFSETQ. The CDR3 spans 15 residues. Trimming took 1 base from V and 5 from J; bases not matched to a gene: 9. The CDR3 DNA follows: TGCGCCAGCAGCTTGAGGACAGGAGCCGACCACGAGCAGTACTTC. Translating it yields CASSLRTGADHEQYF.

V gene TRBV12-3 or TRBV12-4 combines with J gene TRBJ2-7; D may match TRBD1 or TRBD2 (5 bases each). The CDR3 spans 17 residues. V was cut by 5 bases and J by 7 bases, with 27 bases left in between. The CDR3 protein is CASSTYRAPQERGEQYF. The CDR3 nucleotides read TGTGCCAGCAGTACTTACCGGGCACCACAGGAGAGGGGAGAGCAGTACTTC.

This clonotype was counted ten times or more. V and J are TRBV7-9 and TRBJ2-1; TRBD2 aligns across 11 bases. Germline values: CDR1 SEHNR, CDR2 FQNEAQ (reference sequence). There are 17 residues in the CDR3. V dropped 5 bases and J dropped 0; count of bases not matched to a gene: 6. The CDR3, as DNA: TGTGCCAGCAGCGTAGGACTAGCGGGTACCTCCTACAATGAGCAGTTCTTC. Translated, it gives CASSVGLAGTSYNEQFF. The full variable domain, with the rest looked up from reference TRBV7-9 and TRBJ2-1, is DTGVSQNPRHKITKRGQNVTFRCDPISEHNRLYWYRQTLGQGPEFLTYFQNEAQLEKSRLLSDRFSAERPKGSFSTLEIQRTEQGDSAMYLCASSVGLAGTSYNEQFFGPGTRLTVL.

Only a few counts were recorded for this clonotype. The CDR3 DNA reads TGCAGCGTTGATGGGCACACTTCCGAATTGGAGGGAAGGCCGTACACCTTC. This encodes CSVDGHTSELEGRPYTF. The chain combines TRBV29-1 with TRBJ1-2; D remains unclear. CDR3 length: 17 residues. Germline V CDR1 and CDR2: SQVTM, ANQGSEA. V lost 3 bases and J lost 11, with 31 bases in between.

The sample holds many counts of this clonotype. The chain combines TRBV6-5 with TRBJ1-1, with D unresolved. This CDR3 spans 14 amino acids. The germline V gene has CDR1 MNHEY and CDR2 SVGAGI. V was cut by 6 bases and J by 2 bases, with 13 bases left in between. CDR3 nucleotides: TGTGCCAGCAGCTACGACGATGGAAACACTGAAGCTTTCTTT. Protein product: CASSYDDGNTEAFF.

This clonotype was seen more than once but under ten times. This chain connects TRBV20-1 to TRBJ2-7, with D unresolved. The germline V gene encodes CDR1 DFQATT and CDR2 SNEGSKA (reference sequence). V lost 1 base and J 7 bases, leaving 14 bases between the germline ends. CDR3 length equals 13 residues. The CDR3: CSARANTLREQYF. DNA of the CDR3: TGCAGTGCTAGAGCGAATACCCTCCGGGAGCAGTACTTC.

This clonotype has a handful of counts. The J gene is TRBJ2-7, the V gene TRBV5-1; D is perhaps TRBD2 (5 bases). Germline V gene data show CDR1 as SGHRS and CDR2 as YFSETQ. The CDR3 has 14 amino acids. Trimming took 0 bases from V and 2 from J, leaving 9 bases between them. CDR3: CASSLVPGTYEQYF. DNA of the CDR3: TGCGCCAGCAGCTTGGTTCCGGGAACCTACGAGCAGTACTTC.

This clonotype was recorded a few times. The chain recombines TRBV25-1 with TRBJ2-1; perhaps TRBD1 as D (6 bases). The CDR3 runs to 14 residues. Germline V gene sequence: CDR1 MGHDK, CDR2 SYGVNS. Trimming stripped 4 bases from V and 10 bases from J, with 17 bases between. The CDR3 reads CASSGETGIQEQFF. The CDR3 region has the DNA TGTGCCAGCAGTGGGGAAACAGGGATTCAGGAGCAGTTCTTC.

The J gene is TRBJ2-3, the V gene TRBV7-2, with D possibly TRBD2 on 6 matching bases. Trimming took off 3 bases at V and 4 bases at J, with 8 bases between the two ends. Germline values: CDR1 SGHTA, CDR2 FQGNSA. This CDR3 has 13 residues. In nucleotides, the CDR3 is TGTGCCAGCAGCTTGGGGACTTCAGATACGCAGTATTTT. This encodes CASSLGTSDTQYF.

This clonotype turned up a few times. This chain uses TRBV7-8 with TRBJ2-7; TRBD2 aligns across 9 bases. With V trimmed by 6 bases and J by 2 bases, 5 bases remained unmatched. The CDR3 has 14 amino acids. Germline lookup yields CDR1 SGHVS and CDR2 FQNEAQ. The CDR3 sequence: CASRASGTAYEQYF. In DNA, the CDR3 is TGTGCCAGCAGGGCTAGCGGGACAGCCTACGAGCAGTACTTC.

This clonotype was seen ten or more times. This chain uses TRBV12-3 or TRBV12-4 with TRBJ2-3; D might be TRBD2 (5 bases). V dropped 6 bases and J dropped 4 bases, with 8 bases sitting between them. CDR3 length: 12 residues. CDR3: CASRLGPDTQYF. The CDR3 DNA sequence: TGTGCCAGCAGACTAGGGCCAGATACGCAGTATTTT.

This clonotype showed up just a few times. CDR3 sequence reads: CASSQTGRAHEQYF. The DNA of the CDR3 is TGCGCCAGCAGCCAGACAGGGAGGGCCCACGAGCAGTACTTC. J is TRBJ2-7 and V is TRBV4-3, with D perhaps TRBD1 or TRBD2 (7 bases each). Trimming shortened V by 3 bases and J by 5 bases, and 14 bases separated the two germline ends. CDR1 is LGHNA and CDR2 is YSLEER in the germline V gene. The CDR3 is made up of 14 amino acids.

This clonotype occurred many times. V is TRBV5-1 and J is TRBJ1-1, with D tentatively TRBD1 (6 bases). Per the germline V gene, CDR1 is SGHRS and CDR2 is YFSETQ. Trimming pared 4 bases from V and 3 bases from J, leaving 16 bases between. This CDR3 spans 15 amino acids. The CDR3: CASSPRRPGDTEAFF. In DNA, the CDR3 is TGCGCCAGCAGCCCTCGGAGACCAGGGGACACTGAAGCTTTCTTT.

V is TRBV20-1 and J is TRBJ2-3, with 10 positions matching TRBD2. The CDR3 runs 16 residues. J gave up 0 bases and V 3 bases, and 6 bases lay outside the gene matches. Germline loops: CDR1 DFQATT, CDR2 SNEGSKA (reference sequence). The CDR3 region has the DNA TGCAGTGCTAGTACGTCTAGCGGGAGTAGCACAGATACGCAGTATTTT. Its translation: CSASTSSGSSTDTQYF.

This clonotype was counted at least ten times. V gene TRBV28 combines with J gene TRBJ2-7, with 7 nucleotides matching TRBD1. The ends lost 6 bases at V and 2 bases at J; junction bases unmatched: 7. Germline loops: CDR1 MDHEN, CDR2 SYDVKM. The CDR3 spans 14 residues. CDR3 loop: CASSLTGDPYEQYF. The CDR3, as DNA: TGTGCCAGCAGCCTAACAGGGGACCCCTACGAGCAGTACTTC.

V and J are TRBV12-3 or TRBV12-4 and TRBJ2-2; 8 bases align to TRBD2. The CDR3 has 15 residues. The V segment lost 3 bases and the J segment 6 bases; nucleotides outside the gene matches: 6. The CDR3 bases are TGTGCCAGCAGTTTGGGACTAGTTGAGGCCGGGGAGCTGTTTTTT. Its translation is CASSLGLVEAGELFF.

Only a few counts were recorded for this clonotype. The rearrangement joins TRBV12-3 or TRBV12-4 to TRBJ1-4; D possibly corresponds to TRBD1 (6 bases). The CDR3 loop spans 14 amino acids. Trimming stripped 5 bases from V and 8 bases from J, with 15 bases between. CDR3 sequence: CASSLRGGGEKLFF. The CDR3 nucleotides read TGTGCCAGCAGTCTCCGGGGGGGCGGAGAAAAACTGTTTTTT.